The T cell receptor (beta chain) described here comes from a study of technical replicates of blood from a few donors. This table comes from immunoSEQ multiplex PCR, and its TCRdb copy is limited to in-frame clones, with some not included. The sample holds some 80,000 clones, 95% seen once. This clonotype was sampled from a human donor in good health. Sequencing was carried out using T cells isolated from PBMCs.

The CDR3 sequence is CASSMGQLYQPQHF. CDR3 sequence (DNA): TGTGCCAGTAGTATGGGGCAGCTATATCAGCCCCAGCATTTT. The chain combines TRBV19 with TRBJ1-5; weak D call: TRBD1 (5 bases). The V end was cut by 3 bases, the J end by 5 bases, with 11 bases between. This CDR3 spans 14 amino acids. The V gene's germline CDR1 is LNHDA and CDR2 SQIVND (reference sequence).